This T cell receptor beta chain was captured by sequencing in a study of blood T cell repertoires in COVID-19. Study as a whole: In each case, the material was cDNA or gDNA derived from T cells, B-cell-depleted T cells, or PBMCs.

Authors' processing steps: Estimates of nucleated cell counts were drawn from the amplification of reference gene primers. Generated by immunoSEQ multiplex PCR, the TCRdb table keeps only in-frame clones and is missing some. That table is the source of V, J and clone size, and D and trimming were worked out from the DNA. Seen here are about 180,000 clones, around 85% observed once, and the top ten hold approximately 11%. J gave up 5 bases and V 7 bases, and 10 bases lay outside the gene matches. The CDR3 length is 16 residues. CDR1 and CDR2 from the germline V gene are LGHNA and YNFKEQ. Sequencing used peripheral blood. This sequence originates from a human donor with active or convalescent COVID-19. The donor label of this sample is uncertain. The chain has TRBV4-2 and TRBJ2-2; 10 bases line up with TRBD2. This chain's CDR3 is CASKKAGGPGTGELFF. CDR3 DNA sequence: TGTGCCAGCAAGAAAGCGGGGGGGCCGGGGACCGGGGAGCTGTTTTTT.